Following are 9 T cell receptor beta chains from one sample sequenced in a study of T cells in tumors and immune-related adverse events. Produced via immunoSEQ multiplex PCR; TCRdb's table is partial and in-frame only. The sample yields about 22,000 clones, 85% to 95% seen once. The sample consisted of lymph node tissue, taken from a patient treated with anti-PD-1 therapy. The receptors come from a female donor with metastatic renal cell carcinoma.

This sequence joins TRBV4-2 and TRBJ2-1, with D perhaps assigned TRBD1 or TRBD2 (5 bases each). V was cut by 0 bases and J by 5 bases, with 8 bases left in between. CDR3 length: 14 amino acids. From germline, CDR1 is LGHNA and CDR2 YNFKEQ. The CDR3 coding sequence is TGTGCCAGCAGCCAAGATGGGACCCACAATGAGCAGTTCTTC. Protein: CASSQDGTHNEQFF.

The chain recombines TRBV4-2 with TRBJ1-2, with TRBD1 matching 10 bases. The CDR3 sequence is 17 residues long. Trimming removed 6 bases from V and 0 bases from J; junction bases left unmatched: 10. Germline V gene data show CDR1 as LGHNA and CDR2 as YNFKEQ. CDR3 sequence reads: CASRHNPGQGTNYGYTF. The CDR3, as DNA: TGTGCCAGCAGGCACAACCCGGGACAGGGGACTAACTATGGCTACACCTTC.

The chain links TRBV18 to TRBJ2-5; D uncertain. Germline CDR1 KGHSH, CDR2 LQKENI. V shed 3 bases and J shed 1 base, with 9 bases lying between them. CDR3 length equals 14 residues. CDR3 in DNA: TGTGCCAGCTCACCGCGTCAGAGCCAAGAGACCCAGTACTTC. This codes for CASSPRQSQETQYF.

V is TRBV7-2 and J is TRBJ1-1; 7 positions match TRBD1. V shed 1 base, J shed 7 bases, and the junction held 3 bases outside the gene matches. Germline assignment: CDR1 SGHTA and CDR2 FQGNSA. The CDR3 contains 13 residues. The CDR3 DNA follows: TGTGCCAGCAGCTTAGTTCGGGACAGTGAAGCTTTCTTT. This translates into CASSLVRDSEAFF.

This chain links TRBV6-4 with TRBJ1-5; TRBD1 matches at 9 bases. Losses at the gene ends were 8 bases for V and 5 bases for J; bases not matched to a gene: 10. This CDR3 spans 15 amino acids. From germline, CDR1 is MRHNA and CDR2 SNTAGT. DNA of the CDR3: TGTGCCAGCGGCGAAGGGACAGGGCTTTATCAGCCCCAGCATTTT. This translates into CASGEGTGLYQPQHF.

CDR3 amino acids: CASSGDREYEQYF. DNA of the CDR3: TGTGCCAGCAGCGGGGACAGGGAATACGAGCAGTACTTC. The gene calls are TRBV7-9 and TRBJ2-7; 9 bases are a match to TRBD1. J was trimmed by 4 bases and V by 5 bases; bases with no gene match: 3. The CDR3 loop spans 13 amino acids. Germline V gene lookup returns CDR1 SEHNR and CDR2 FQNEAQ (reference sequence).

The chain carries TRBV7-2 and TRBJ2-7; 12 bases match TRBD1. Unmatched junction bases numbered 5, after V lost 6 bases and J lost 5 bases. This CDR3 has 14 amino acids. Per the germline V gene, CDR1 is SGHTA and CDR2 is FQGNSA. CDR3 region: CASSYGTGGDEQYF. The CDR3 DNA follows: TGTGCCAGCAGTTACGGGACAGGGGGCGACGAGCAGTACTTC. Combining the CDR3 with reference TRBV7-2 and TRBJ2-7 gives the whole variable domain GAGVSQSPSNKVTEKGKDVELRCDPISGHTALYWYRQSLGQGLEFLIYFQGNSAPDKSGLPSDRFSAERTGGSVSTLTIQRTQQEDSAVYLCASSYGTGGDEQYFGPGTRLTVT.

V gene TRBV19 combines with J gene TRBJ1-1; TRBD1 aligns across 7 bases. Germline assignment: CDR1 LNHDA and CDR2 SQIVND (reference sequence). There are 14 residues in the CDR3. J was trimmed by 7 bases and V by 1 base; bases with no gene match: 6. CDR3 sequence: CASSIVSGQHEAFF. Here the CDR3 DNA reads TGTGCCAGTAGTATAGTGTCGGGACAGCATGAAGCTTTCTTT.

This chain links TRBV6-6 with TRBJ1-3, with D unclear. Germline CDR1 MNHNY, CDR2 SVGAGI (reference sequence). The V end lost 0 bases, the J end lost 3 bases, and 3 bases lay between the germline ends. This CDR3 is 13 amino acids long. CDR3 in DNA: TGTGCCAGCAGTTACTCGTTTGGAAACACCATATATTTT. This codes for CASSYSFGNTIYF.